This is a list of T cell receptor beta chains from one sample in a study of PD-1 blockade in classical Hodgkin lymphoma. The data were produced by immunoSEQ multiplex PCR, yet TCRdb's version contains in-frame clones alone and is incomplete. Counted here are about 97,000 clones, 75% to 90% occurring once; the ten biggest clones make up more than 9%. The sample was peripheral blood mononuclear cells (PBMCs), taken at baseline. The receptors shown here come from a human donor with classical Hodgkin lymphoma. Each CDR3 is given with its conserved first and last residue. A D gene is named only where the DNA matches it firmly. Rows give clone size only sometimes, using once, few, many, or a class for an expanded clone.

clone_size	d_call	v_call	j_call	cdr3_nt	cdr3_aa
-	TRBD2	TRBV2	TRBJ2-7	TGTGCCAGCATCCCTAGGGGGCGGGAGGGCCCTTCCTACGAGCAGTACTTC	CASIPRGREGPSYEQYF
-	TRBD2	TRBV5-1	TRBJ2-1	TGCGCCAGCAGCTTGCCCTCTACTAGCGGGAATGGCAATGAGCAGTTCTTC	CASSLPSTSGNGNEQFF
-	-	TRBV4-2	TRBJ2-2	TGTGCCAGCAACCAACAGGGTTCCGGGGAGCTGTTTTTT	CASNQQGSGELFF
-	TRBD2	TRBV18	TRBJ2-1	TGTGCCAGCTCACCCCGGAGGCGGGAGGGCCGAGACAATGAGCAGTTCTTC	CASSPRRREGRDNEQFF
-	-	TRBV30	TRBJ1-2	TGTGCCTGGAGTGTCGGTTCCAATGGCTACACCTTC	CAWSVGSNGYTF
-	-	TRBV18	TRBJ1-1	TGTGCCAGCTCACCTACAGAGAACACTGAAGCTTTCTTT	CASSPTENTEAFF
few	TRBD2	TRBV6-6	TRBJ2-5	TGTGCCAGCAGTAATGGACTAGGGCAAGAGACCCAGTACTTC	CASSNGLGQETQYF
-	TRBD1	TRBV9	TRBJ2-7	TGTGCCAGCAGCGCCGGGGGACAGGGGTTTAGTAGGAAGTACTTC	CASSAGGQGFSRKYF
-	-	TRBV6-1	TRBJ1-4	TGTGCCAGCAAAAACCGGGCCCCAGGGAATGAAAAACTGTTTTTT	CASKNRAPGNEKLFF
-	-	TRBV7-2	TRBJ1-2	TGTGCCAGCAGCCCAGTGGGGCTGGGGGCGCGGGGCTACACCTTC	CASSPVGLGARGYTF
-	-	TRBV7-9	TRBJ1-1	TGTGCCAGCAGCTTAGTGACAGGGAACACTGAAGCTTTCTTT	CASSLVTGNTEAFF
-	-	TRBV5-6	TRBJ1-1	TGTGCCAGCAGCTTGGCCAGCAGGGCTCATTTCACTGAAGCTTTCTTT	CASSLASRAHFTEAFF
-	-	TRBV16	TRBJ1-4	TGTGCCAGCAGCCAGGGAGATCAGAATGAAAAACTGTTTTTT	CASSQGDQNEKLFF
-	TRBD1	TRBV19	TRBJ2-3	TGTGCCAGTAGTATGACAGGGGGCTTGGATACGCAGTATTTT	CASSMTGGLDTQYF
-	TRBD1	TRBV10-3	TRBJ2-7	TGTGCCATCAGTGAGCGACAGGGCTACTACGAGCAGTACTTC	CAISERQGYYEQYF
-	TRBD1	TRBV5-4	TRBJ1-2	TGTGCCAGCAGCTCGCCTGACAGGGCCTATGGCTACACCTTC	CASSSPDRAYGYTF
-	TRBD2	TRBV5-4	TRBJ2-7	TGTGCCAGCAGCTTTAGCGGGAGTGCTTACGAGCAGTACTTC	CASSFSGSAYEQYF
-	-	TRBV6-5	TRBJ1-4	TGTGCCAGCAGTTACTCAGGGAGGGGTGGTGAAAAACTGTTTTTT	CASSYSGRGGEKLFF
once	-	TRBV5-4	TRBJ1-1	TGTGCCAGCAGCTTTGGTGTTTCTGCGGAGTTTGAAGCTTTCTTT	CASSFGVSAEFEAFF
-	TRBD2	TRBV5-1	TRBJ2-1	TGCGCCAGCAGCTTGCGGGCGGGAGGTAACTACAATGAGCAGTTCTTC	CASSLRAGGNYNEQFF
-	TRBD1	TRBV19	TRBJ2-3	TGTGCCAGTAGTTACCGGGGACAGGGGGCTACAGATACGCAGTATTTT	CASSYRGQGATDTQYF
-	-	TRBV2	TRBJ2-1	TGTGCCAGCACCATCGCGGCGGGGGCAGGGGAGTTCTTC	CASTIAAGAGEFF
-	-	TRBV11-1	TRBJ1-2	TGTGCCAGCAGCTTAGGGGTAGACTATGGCTACACCTTC	CASSLGVDYGYTF
-	-	TRBV7-9	TRBJ2-3	TGTGCCAGCAGCAACAAACCCCTAATAGGGGGAGATACGCAGTATTTT	CASSNKPLIGGDTQYF
-	TRBD1	TRBV27	TRBJ2-7	TGTGCCAGCACCCGCACGTGGGACAGGGGCTACGAGCAGTACTTC	CASTRTWDRGYEQYF
once	TRBD1	TRBV29-1	TRBJ2-7	TGCAGCGTACTACAGGGGGCTGCCTACGAGCAGTACTTC	CSVLQGAAYEQYF
-	-	TRBV5-1	TRBJ2-3	TGCGCCAGCAGCGGGCAGGTCCGTACGCAGTATTTT	CASSGQVRTQYF
-	-	TRBV28	TRBJ2-1	TGTGCCAGCAGTTTGTGGCAGGTACTAGGTATCAATGAGCAGTTCTTC	CASSLWQVLGINEQFF